This T cell receptor beta chain was captured in a study of T cell responses to AZD1222 COVID-19 vaccine. Study findings and constraints: Two AZD1222 doses significantly raised spike-specific TCR breadth and depth over controls. Scientists sampled the repertoires only once the peak T cell response had passed.

Regarding this clone: The antigen remains unidentified.

The germline V gene has CDR1 GTSNPN and CDR2 SVGIG (reference sequence). The V end was cut by 2 bases, the J end by 2 bases, with 4 bases between. The CDR3 consists of 11 residues. Produced via immunoSEQ multiplex PCR; TCRdb's table is partial and in-frame only. The sample yields some 110,000 clones, approximately 90% seen once. The sample was peripheral blood, taken on day 0 of AZD1222 vaccination. The chain joins TRBV30 to TRBJ2-7, with unresolved D. This clonotype was obtained from an adult in good health. CDR3 protein: CAWSQTYEQYF. In DNA form, the CDR3 reads TGTGCCTGGAGTCAAACCTACGAGCAGTACTTC.